This TCR beta chain was captured by sequencing in a study of cytomegalovirus exposure and HLA in healthy donors (TCRdb year 2017). Looking at the study overall: An earlier analysis of roughly 500 of the donors reported under 300 Gb of sequence data and 90 million to 120 million unique TCR beta sequences obtained from 180 million or so T cells. In the later analysis, no new phenotypic data were used to find candidate immune exposures; instead, reliance was placed on TCR beta sequences and their occurrence across donors. To predict cytomegalovirus infection status, the study combined high-throughput TCR immunosequencing, statistical association of individual TCRs with disease status, and machine learning. The genetic ancestry cluster associated with self-reported Caucasian donors included around four fifths of the roughly 400 genotyped donors. The T cell repertoires of 666 subjects were profiled by immunosequencing and related to cytomegalovirus serostatus. On average, around 230,000 unique TCR beta nucleotide sequences were sequenced per donor among about 400 genotyped donors of the cohort, with approximately 18% of those sequences being non-productive. The number of donors typed differed by locus, with about 629-640 for A, B, C, DRB1 and DQB1, roughly 520 for DQA1, approximately 580 for DPA1, and around 450 for DPB1. In an earlier analysis of a few hundred of the donors, high-throughput TCR beta sequencing was used to judge whether each TCR beta V gene segment behaved as functional or pseudogenic. Roughly five DR-DQ haplotypes were treated as single units for association and clustering because of strong linkage in the cohort. The study was designed to test whether signatures of past pathogen exposure could be identified by cataloging public T cell receptors. HLA typing included class I and class II loci at four-digit resolution. A separate validation cohort of 100 to 150 different subjects was used in addition to the roughly 670-subject first cohort. Alongside the repertoire data, information on donor age, sex, ethnicity and CMV serostatus was compiled. To study patterns of TCR occurrence, a later analysis re-analyzed previously published TCR beta repertoires from 600 to 750 donors and added high-resolution HLA genotyping. Genome-wide SNP genotypes for about three fifths of the roughly 670 donors were used in a later genetic analysis, which treated that subset as a discovery cohort. Every discovery cohort repertoire had been produced on one sequencing platform. Roughly 300 gigabases of sequencing data and approximately 92 million unique TCR sequences made up an early release that covered about 640 HLA-typed donors.

With regard to this clone: This receptor's antigen is unknown. Per-base quality was not reported, and no clone a single base away is much larger than it.

Library creation used the immunoSEQ multiplex PCR assay. For the multiplex PCR, a mixture combining 60 forward primers for TCR Vbeta segments and 13 reverse primers for TCR Jbeta segments was used. Amplification of the CDR3 region of rearranged TCR beta genes was performed with a multiplex PCR assay on genomic DNA. On the Illumina HiSeq System, the amplified TCR beta libraries were sequenced as 87-base-pair reads. The published analysis was carried out like this. Across the roughly 670 repertoires, a later analysis counted 60 million to 90 million unique TCR beta chains, around 10 million of which were shared by at least two donors. Raw reads were error-corrected and collapsed into unique sequences with a nearest-neighbor algorithm that merged closely related sequences to remove PCR and sequencing errors. Alignment of CDR3 sequences to IMGT reference sequences was used to assign V, D and J gene segments. For a sequence to be retained, at least a six-nucleotide match to both a V gene segment and a J gene segment was required. Rearrangements were called productive when the CDR3 lacked stop codons and stayed in frame with V and J; all others were non-productive. Following IMGT convention, CDR3 was defined as the stretch from the second conserved V-encoded cysteine up to the conserved J-encoded phenylalanine. In an earlier analysis of roughly 580 of the donors, sequences lacking an unambiguous match to a single V gene segment were excluded. An earlier analysis of some 500 of the donors classified V segments as functional when productive rearrangements were above 56.7% and as segregating when the standard deviation between donors was above 5%. A statistical classification framework was developed to diagnose cytomegalovirus status using the catalog of TCR beta chain sequences. V and J gene assignment, in a later analysis, came from comparing TCR nucleotide sequences with IMGT/GENE-DB human TR gene sequences. In a later analysis, CDR3 sequences and most-parsimonious VDJ recombination scenarios were assigned using the TCRdist pipeline. In a later analysis, each TCR beta chain was defined by its CDR3 amino acid sequence together with its V-gene family, and reads without a unique V-gene family were excluded. To address suspected cross-contamination and a sequencing artifact, a later analysis removed roughly 640 highly shared, low-generation-probability nucleotide sequences. A later analysis calculated a clonal expansion index for each public chain from normalized within-repertoire ranks of inferred template counts. In a later analysis, generation probabilities were computed with a VDJ recombination model fitted to out-of-frame rearrangements, and the resulting probabilities were checked against IGoR. A later analysis scored TCR-TCR, TCR-HLA and TCR-CMV co-occurrence with hypergeometric tests, applying a repertoire-size bias correction to TCR pairs. A later analysis estimated false discovery rates by permuting HLA or CMV assignments 20 times. A later analysis grouped co-occurring TCRs with DBSCAN, adding TCRdist sequence similarity when clustering within HLA-allele-positive subsets. Repertoires with fewer than 30,000 or more than 120,000 public chains, plus five repertoires with anomalous nucleotide sharing, were excluded from co-occurrence clustering. TCRdb obtained this table from immuneACCESS and retained in-frame rearrangements with V and J assigned. These tables miss some clones; where compared with another copy, unresolved V genes account for less than half of the shortfall, and the remainder is unexplained. That table furnishes V, J and clone size, whereas the DNA furnished D and trimming. The sample table lists about 150,000 clones, about three quarters of them with a count of one. The ten largest clones take up about 10% of the sample.

CDR1 and CDR2 (SEHNR, FQNEAQ) derive from the germline V gene (reference sequence). The CDR3 holds 18 amino acids from the cysteine to the phenylalanine. The CDR3 DNA has 54 bases and is translated from base 1. V sheds 3 bases and J sheds 2 bases, leaving 22 bases between their ends. The cohort consisted of 650 to 700 healthy bone marrow donors. Cohort members were all nominally healthy when sampled, although unrecorded immune exposures were likely present. The donor tested CMV seropositive and was one of the 289 seropositive cohort members. A peripheral blood sample was collected from each donor, and TCR beta sequencing was performed on peripheral blood mononuclear cells. Genomic DNA was extracted from the blood cell samples with the Qiagen DNeasy Blood Extraction Kit. Findings and caveats that apply to the study as a whole: Cytomegalovirus status was reported to be diagnosed by the classifier with high specificity and sensitivity in both the original and validation cohorts. In vitro tests confirmed that a few of the cytomegalovirus-associated TCR beta chains recognize cytomegalovirus antigens. A later analysis reported that several top co-occurrence clusters appeared linked to parvovirus B19, influenza, CMV and Epstein-Barr virus. A later analysis found that TCR association rates varied across HLA loci, with DRB1 alleles showing the most associated TCRs and HLA-C alleles the fewest. In this cohort, only TCR beta chains were sequenced, and detectable features were limited by the absence of alpha or paired-chain data. Sequencing depth was assumed to be roughly uniform across donors in the presence/absence analyses, though that assumption may not hold. A later genetic analysis reported fewer N-insertions in productive TCRs among donors in an Asian-associated ancestry cluster than the roughly 720-donor mean. A further reported finding was that TCR beta sequences accurately predicted the HLA-A and HLA-B alleles for most subjects in the first cohort. According to the authors, the approach could potentially be generalized to other disease states and immunological phenotypes. Linkage disequilibrium might explain the correlated functional status among segregating V segments, but an unknown experimental factor could not be excluded. A cluster of highly shared sequence variants was judged likely to be a technical artifact of the sequencing pipeline. CMV serostatus was the only immune exposure information available for the cohort. When HLA alleles, especially DR and DQ, strongly co-occurred, TCR associations were difficult to assign to individual alleles. A later genetic analysis associated a missense DCLRE1C variant with V-gene and J-gene trimming of TCR beta chains, and an independent cohort replicated the association. Across donors, most TCR sequences were observed very rarely, whereas some public TCRs were present in many individuals. Roughly 17 rarely observed V segments, including chromosome 9 orphons, were excluded from the earlier analysis of several hundred of the donors because counts were too low. Because the 87-base-pair reads could not distinguish some IMGT-functional V segments, including TRBV6-2 and TRBV6-3, those segments were excluded. Most CMV-associated TCR beta chains appeared to be HLA-restricted in a later analysis, and the HLA associations seemed to be driven largely by CMV exposure. Because HLA typing was missing for some donors at each locus, association tests included only the typed subset. Broadly in line with IMGT annotations, most TCR beta V segments showed up in productive rearrangements about 87% or about 30% of the time in an earlier analysis of several hundred of the donors. The study gave a list of under 200 TCR beta chains associated with cytomegalovirus. At a false discovery rate of 0.05, a later analysis linked some 18,000 TCR beta sequences to specific HLA alleles. A later analysis found that HLA-associated TCR beta chains were more clonally expanded and had lower generation probabilities than equally common non-associated chains.

The sequence is built from TRBV7-9 and TRBJ2-5, with TRBD1 tentatively as D gene (7 bases match). The TCR comes from a man aged 25-40 years in good health and CMV-seropositive. The material sequenced was PBMCs. The DNA sequence is TGTGCCAGCAGCTTTCTTCAGGGGGGAACTACCACTCAAGAGACCCAGTACTTC. It codes for CASSFLQGGTTTQETQYF. With the portions outside the CDR3 filled from the reference TRBV7-9 and TRBJ2-5 genes, the complete variable region becomes DTGVSQNPRHKITKRGQNVTFRCDPISEHNRLYWYRQTLGQGPEFLTYFQNEAQLEKSRLLSDRFSAERPKGSFSTLEIQRTEQGDSAMYLCASSFLQGGTTTQETQYFGPGTRLLVL.